This is a list of T cell receptor beta chains from one sample in a study of T-cell reconstitution after alpha-beta-depleted transplantation in children. MiXCR, applied by TCRdb to the PCR reads, yields one record per CDR3 protein. Here the sample spans fewer than 130,000 distinct CDR3 sequences, approximately 10% being singletons. Material: PBMCs from the stem cell graft donor, obtained from the stem cell graft. The source is a human donor who donated a stem cell graft to a child with acute lymphoblastic leukemia. The CDR3 runs from the conserved cysteine through the conserved F or W.

>TRBJ2-3|TRBV5-1
CASSLTDRNTDTQYF
>TRBJ2-7|TRBV7-2
CASSRAGTPSYEQYF
>TRBJ2-1|TRBV9
CASSPLADIYNEQFF
>TRBJ2-5|TRBV5-4
CASSTDLVETQYF
>TRBJ1-1|TRBV7-9
CASSLAEGRAFF
>TRBJ1-3|TRBV3-1
CASSQDGSTRGGGNTIYF
>TRBJ2-3|TRBV7-7
CASSLGSGRAFTDTQYF
>TRBJ2-1|TRBV18
CASSHGGRSSYNEQFF
>TRBJ2-1|TRBV20-1
CSALGDSGGTYNDQFF
>TRBJ1-2|TRBV29-1
CSVEREANYGYTF
>TRBJ2-1|TRBV20-1
CSAREPGLAGGPYEQFF
>TRBJ2-1|TRBV20-1
CSARGLAGGHYNEQFF
>TRBJ1-1|TRBV18
CASSPREMNTEAFF
>TRBJ2-3|TRBV10-1
CASSEFGTGDHTQYF
>TRBJ2-7|TRBV5-1
CASRWGARAYEQYF
>TRBJ2-1|TRBV7-8
CASSLQAGDYNEQFF
>TRBJ1-2|TRBV12-3/TRBV12-4
CASSVRDRLYGYTF
>TRBJ2-2|TRBV10-2
CATPGENTGELFF
>TRBJ2-1|TRBV29-1
CSVQTSDNEQFF
>TRBJ2-5|TRBV4-1
CASSQVKGIQETQYF
>TRBJ2-3|TRBV12-3/TRBV12-4
CASSVEGTQYF
>TRBJ2-3|TRBV7-6
CASSLEGLESDTQYF
>TRBJ2-3|TRBV6-1
CASTPGLDTDTQYF
>TRBJ1-1|TRBV5-1
CASSPIRTDLNTEAFF
>TRBJ2-7|TRBV9
CASSVGSSSYEQYF
>TRBJ1-1|TRBV7-2
CASSPSGHPNTEAFF
>TRBJ2-1|TRBV20-1
CSARGTGGTRNEQFF
>TRBJ2-5|TRBV20-1
CSAPRDRGLETQYF